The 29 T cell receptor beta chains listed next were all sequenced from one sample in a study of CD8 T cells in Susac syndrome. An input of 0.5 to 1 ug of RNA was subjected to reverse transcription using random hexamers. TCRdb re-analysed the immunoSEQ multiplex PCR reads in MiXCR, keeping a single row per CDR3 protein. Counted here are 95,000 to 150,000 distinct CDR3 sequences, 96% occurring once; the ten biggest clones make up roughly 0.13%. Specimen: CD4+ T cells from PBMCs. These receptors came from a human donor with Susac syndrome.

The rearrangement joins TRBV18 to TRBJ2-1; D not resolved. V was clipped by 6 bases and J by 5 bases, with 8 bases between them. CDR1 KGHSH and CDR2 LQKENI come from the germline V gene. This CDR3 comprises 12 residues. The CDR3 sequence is CASSGFNNEQFF. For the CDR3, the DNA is TGTGCCAGCTCCGGCTTCAACAATGAGCAGTTCTTC.

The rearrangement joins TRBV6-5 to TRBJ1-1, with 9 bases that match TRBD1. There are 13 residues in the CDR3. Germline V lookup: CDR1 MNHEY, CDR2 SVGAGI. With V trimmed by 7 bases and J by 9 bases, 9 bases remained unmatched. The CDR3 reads CASTNLGTGKAFF. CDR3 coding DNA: TGTGCCAGCACTAACCTAGGGACAGGGAAAGCTTTCTTT.

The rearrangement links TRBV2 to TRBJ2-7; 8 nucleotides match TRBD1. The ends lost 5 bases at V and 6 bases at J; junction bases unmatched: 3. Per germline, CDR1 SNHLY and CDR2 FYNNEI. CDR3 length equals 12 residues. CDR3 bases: TGTGCCAGCAGTAGCACAGGGGGCGAGCAGTACTTC. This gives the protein CASSSTGGEQYF.

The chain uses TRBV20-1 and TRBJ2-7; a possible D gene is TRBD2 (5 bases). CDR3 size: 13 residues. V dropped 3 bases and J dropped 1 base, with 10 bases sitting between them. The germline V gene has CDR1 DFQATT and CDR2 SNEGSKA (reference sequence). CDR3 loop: CSASSGNSYEQYF. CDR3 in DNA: TGCAGTGCTAGCTCGGGGAATTCCTACGAGCAGTACTTC.

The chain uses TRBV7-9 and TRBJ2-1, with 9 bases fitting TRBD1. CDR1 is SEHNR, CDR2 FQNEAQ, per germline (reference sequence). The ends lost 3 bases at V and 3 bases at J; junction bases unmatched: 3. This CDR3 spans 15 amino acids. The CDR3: CASSLTDRGYNEQFF. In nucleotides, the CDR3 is TGTGCCAGCAGCTTGACGGACAGGGGCTACAATGAGCAGTTCTTC. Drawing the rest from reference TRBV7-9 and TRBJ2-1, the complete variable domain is DTGVSQNPRHKITKRGQNVTFRCDPISEHNRLYWYRQTLGQGPEFLTYFQNEAQLEKSRLLSDRFSAERPKGSFSTLEIQRTEQGDSAMYLCASSLTDRGYNEQFFGPGTRLTVL.

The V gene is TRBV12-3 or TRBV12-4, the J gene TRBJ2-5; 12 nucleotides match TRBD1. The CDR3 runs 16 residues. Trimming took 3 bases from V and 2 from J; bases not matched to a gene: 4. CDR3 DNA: TGTGCCAGCAGTTTTGGGGACAGGGGGCCTCAAGAGACCCAGTACTTC. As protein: CASSFGDRGPQETQYF.

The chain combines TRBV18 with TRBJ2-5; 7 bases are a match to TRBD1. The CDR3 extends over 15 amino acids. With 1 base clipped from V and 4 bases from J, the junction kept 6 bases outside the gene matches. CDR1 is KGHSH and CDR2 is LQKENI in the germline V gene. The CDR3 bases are TGTGCCAGCTCACCACTGACAGGGTCAGCAGAGACCCAGTACTTC. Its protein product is CASSPLTGSAETQYF.

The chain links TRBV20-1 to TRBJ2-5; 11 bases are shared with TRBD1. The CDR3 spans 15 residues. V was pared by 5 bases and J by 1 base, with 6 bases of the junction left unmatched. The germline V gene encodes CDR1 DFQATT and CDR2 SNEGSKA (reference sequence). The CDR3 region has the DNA TGCAGTGCTGTCTCCGGGACAGGGGGCCAAGAGACCCAGTACTTC. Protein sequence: CSAVSGTGGQETQYF.

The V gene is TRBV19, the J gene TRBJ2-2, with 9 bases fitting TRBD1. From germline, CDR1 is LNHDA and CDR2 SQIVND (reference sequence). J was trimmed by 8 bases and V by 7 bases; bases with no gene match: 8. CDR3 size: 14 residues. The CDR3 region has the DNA TGTGCCAGTAATCCGGACAGGGGATTTGGGGAGCTGTTTTTT. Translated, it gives CASNPDRGFGELFF.

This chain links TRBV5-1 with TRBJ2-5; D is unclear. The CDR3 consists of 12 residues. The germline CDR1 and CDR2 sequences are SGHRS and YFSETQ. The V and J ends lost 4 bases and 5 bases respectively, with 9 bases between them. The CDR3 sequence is CASSLNTETQYF. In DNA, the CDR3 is TGCGCCAGCAGCCTGAACACTGAGACCCAGTACTTC.

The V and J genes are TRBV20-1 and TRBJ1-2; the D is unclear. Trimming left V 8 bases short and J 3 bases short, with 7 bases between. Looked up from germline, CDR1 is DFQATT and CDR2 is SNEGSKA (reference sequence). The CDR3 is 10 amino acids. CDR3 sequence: CSRKDYGYTF. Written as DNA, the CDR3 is TGCAGTCGCAAAGACTATGGCTACACCTTC.

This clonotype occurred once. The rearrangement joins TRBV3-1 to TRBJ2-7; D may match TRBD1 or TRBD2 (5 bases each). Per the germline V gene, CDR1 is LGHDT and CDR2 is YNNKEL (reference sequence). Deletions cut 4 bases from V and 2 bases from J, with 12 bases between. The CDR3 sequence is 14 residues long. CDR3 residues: CASSPRGTAYEQYF. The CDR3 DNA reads TGTGCCAGCAGCCCTAGAGGGACCGCCTACGAGCAGTACTTC.

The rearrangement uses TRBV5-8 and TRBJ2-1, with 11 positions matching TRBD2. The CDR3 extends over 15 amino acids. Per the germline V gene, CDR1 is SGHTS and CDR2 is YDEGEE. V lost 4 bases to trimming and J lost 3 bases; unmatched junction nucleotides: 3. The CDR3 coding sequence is TGTGCCAGCAGCCCGGGACTAGCGGTCTACAATGAGCAGTTCTTC. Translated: CASSPGLAVYNEQFF. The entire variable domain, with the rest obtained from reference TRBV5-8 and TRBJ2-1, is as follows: EAGVTQSPTHLIKTRGQQATLRCSPISGHTSVYWYQQALGLGLQFLLWYDEGEERNRGNFPPRFSGRQFPNYSSELNVNALELEDSALYLCASSPGLAVYNEQFFGPGTRLTVL.

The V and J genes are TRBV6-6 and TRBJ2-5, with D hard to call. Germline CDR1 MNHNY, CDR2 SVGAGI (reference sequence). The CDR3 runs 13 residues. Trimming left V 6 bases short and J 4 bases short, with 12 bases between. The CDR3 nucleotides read TGTGCCAGCAGCCCTACGGAGTTAGAGACCCAGTACTTC. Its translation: CASSPTELETQYF.

CDR3 DNA: TGCAGCGTAGCGGAGGGACTCCACTACAATGAGCAGTTCTTC. This sequence encodes CSVAEGLHYNEQFF. This chain links TRBV29-1 with TRBJ2-1, with TRBD2 as a possible D gene (6 bases). Germline V gene lookup returns CDR1 SQVTM and CDR2 ANQGSEA. CDR3 length: 14 residues. Trimming took off 6 bases at V and 3 bases at J, with 15 bases between the two ends.

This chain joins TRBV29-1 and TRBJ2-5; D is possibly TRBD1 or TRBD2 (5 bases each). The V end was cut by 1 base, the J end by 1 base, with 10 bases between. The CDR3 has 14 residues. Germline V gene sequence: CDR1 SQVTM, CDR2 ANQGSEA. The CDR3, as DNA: TGCAGCGTTGAAGTCTCCGGGGCCCAAGAGACCCAGTACTTC. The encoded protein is CSVEVSGAQETQYF.

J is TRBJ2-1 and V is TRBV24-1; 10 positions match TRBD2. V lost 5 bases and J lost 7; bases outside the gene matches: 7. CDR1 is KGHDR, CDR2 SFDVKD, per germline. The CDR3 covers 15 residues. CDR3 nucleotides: TGTGCCACCAGTGTCTCACTAGCGGGAATTAATGAGCAGTTCTTC. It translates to CATSVSLAGINEQFF.

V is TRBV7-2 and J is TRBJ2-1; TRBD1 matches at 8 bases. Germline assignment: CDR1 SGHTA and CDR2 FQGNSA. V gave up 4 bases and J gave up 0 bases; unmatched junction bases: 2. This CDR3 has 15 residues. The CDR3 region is CASSWTGSSYNEQFF. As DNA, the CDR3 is TGTGCCAGCAGCTGGACAGGGAGCTCCTACAATGAGCAGTTCTTC.

The CDR3 DNA reads as TGTGCCACCAGTGCCGACCAAGCCTTCGGTGAGCAGTTCTTC. Translation gives CATSADQAFGEQFF. The chain is built from TRBV24-1 and TRBJ2-1; D not certain. The germline V gene has CDR1 KGHDR and CDR2 SFDVKD. V lost 5 bases, J lost 9 bases, and 16 bases lay in between. The CDR3 is 14 amino acids.

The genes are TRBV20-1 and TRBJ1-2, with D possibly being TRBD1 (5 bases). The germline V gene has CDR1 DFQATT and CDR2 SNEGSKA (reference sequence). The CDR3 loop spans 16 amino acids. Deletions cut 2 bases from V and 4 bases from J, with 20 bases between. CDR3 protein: CSARPIAGEPTYGYTF. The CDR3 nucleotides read TGCAGTGCTAGACCTATCGCGGGGGAGCCTACCTATGGCTACACCTTC.

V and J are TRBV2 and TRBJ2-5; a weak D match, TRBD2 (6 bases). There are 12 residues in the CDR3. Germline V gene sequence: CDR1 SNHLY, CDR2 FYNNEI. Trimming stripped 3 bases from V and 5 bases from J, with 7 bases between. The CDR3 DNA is TGTGCCAGCAGTGACGGGGGTGAGACCCAGTACTTC. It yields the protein CASSDGGETQYF.

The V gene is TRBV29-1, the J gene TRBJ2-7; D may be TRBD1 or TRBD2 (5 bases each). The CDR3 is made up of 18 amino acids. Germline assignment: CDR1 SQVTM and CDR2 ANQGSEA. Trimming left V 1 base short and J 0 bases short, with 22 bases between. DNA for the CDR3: TGCAGCGTTGAAGGGGAAGTGGGGGAGCAGAGACCCTCCTACGAGCAGTACTTC. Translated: CSVEGEVGEQRPSYEQYF.

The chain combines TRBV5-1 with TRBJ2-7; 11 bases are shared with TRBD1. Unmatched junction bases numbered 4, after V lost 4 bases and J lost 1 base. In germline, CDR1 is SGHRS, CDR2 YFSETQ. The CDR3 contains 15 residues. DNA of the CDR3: TGCGCCAGCAGCACTGGACAGGGGGCGTCCTACGAGCAGTACTTC. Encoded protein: CASSTGQGASYEQYF.

The CDR3 loop reads CASSETGKSTDTQYF. As DNA, the CDR3 is TGTGCCAGCAGCGAGACAGGGAAAAGTACAGATACGCAGTATTTT. The genes are TRBV7-2 and TRBJ2-3; TRBD1 matches 7 bases. The junction had 8 bases not matched to a gene; V was cut back by 5 bases and J by 3 bases. This CDR3 region has 15 residues. CDR1 is SGHTA, CDR2 FQGNSA, per germline.

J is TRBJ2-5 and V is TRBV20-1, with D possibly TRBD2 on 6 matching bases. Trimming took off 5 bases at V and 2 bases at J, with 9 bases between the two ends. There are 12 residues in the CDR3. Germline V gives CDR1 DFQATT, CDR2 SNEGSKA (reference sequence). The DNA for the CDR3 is TGCAGTGCTGGGGACTTTCAAGAGACCCAGTACTTC. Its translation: CSAGDFQETQYF.

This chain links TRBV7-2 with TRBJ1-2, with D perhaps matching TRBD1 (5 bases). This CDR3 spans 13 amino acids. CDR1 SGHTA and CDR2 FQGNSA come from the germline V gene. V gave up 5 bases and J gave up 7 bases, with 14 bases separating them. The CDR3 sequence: CASSTGVVGGYTF. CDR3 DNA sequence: TGTGCCAGCAGCACAGGTGTTGTGGGTGGCTACACCTTC.

The CDR3 reads CASSQSGPPGIQETQYF. The CDR3 coding sequence is TGCGCCAGCAGTCAATCCGGCCCCCCGGGAATCCAAGAGACCCAGTACTTC. The chain employs TRBV23-1 and TRBJ2-5, with D maybe TRBD2 (5 bases). TRBV23-1 falls under the ORF class, with uncertain function. The V and J ends lost 0 bases and 1 base respectively, with 15 bases between them. The CDR3 consists of 17 residues.

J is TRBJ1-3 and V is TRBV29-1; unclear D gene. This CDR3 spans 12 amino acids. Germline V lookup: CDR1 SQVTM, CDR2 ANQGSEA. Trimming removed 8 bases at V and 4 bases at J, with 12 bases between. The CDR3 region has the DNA TGCAGCATTTGGACCAGGGGAAACACCATATATTTT. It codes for CSIWTRGNTIYF.

CDR3 nucleotides: TGTGCCAGCAGCTTAGCAAGAGCGGGAGAAGAGCAGTTCTTC. This sequence encodes CASSLARAGEEQFF. J is TRBJ2-1 and V is TRBV7-2, with TRBD2 identical over 8 bases. Trimming removed 0 bases from V and 10 bases from J; junction bases left unmatched: 5. The CDR3 is 14 residues long. Germline assignment: CDR1 SGHTA and CDR2 FQGNSA.